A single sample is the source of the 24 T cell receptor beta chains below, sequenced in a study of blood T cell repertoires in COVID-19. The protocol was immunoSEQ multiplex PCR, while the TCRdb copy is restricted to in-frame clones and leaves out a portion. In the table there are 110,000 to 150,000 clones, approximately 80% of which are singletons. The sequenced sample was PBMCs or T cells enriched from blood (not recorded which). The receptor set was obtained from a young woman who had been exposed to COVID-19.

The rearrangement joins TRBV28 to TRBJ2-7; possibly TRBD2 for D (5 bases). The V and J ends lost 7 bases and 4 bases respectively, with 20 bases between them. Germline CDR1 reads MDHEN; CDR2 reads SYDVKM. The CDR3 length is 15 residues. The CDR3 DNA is TGTGCCAGCAAGAACGCGATTGGGAGTATTTACGAGCAGTACTTC. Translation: CASKNAIGSIYEQYF.

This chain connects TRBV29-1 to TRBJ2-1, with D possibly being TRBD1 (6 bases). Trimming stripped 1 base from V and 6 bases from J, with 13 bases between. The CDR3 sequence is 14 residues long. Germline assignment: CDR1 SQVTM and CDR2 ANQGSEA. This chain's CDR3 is CSVEVGLRGNEQFF. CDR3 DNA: TGCAGCGTTGAAGTTGGCCTCAGGGGCAATGAGCAGTTCTTC.

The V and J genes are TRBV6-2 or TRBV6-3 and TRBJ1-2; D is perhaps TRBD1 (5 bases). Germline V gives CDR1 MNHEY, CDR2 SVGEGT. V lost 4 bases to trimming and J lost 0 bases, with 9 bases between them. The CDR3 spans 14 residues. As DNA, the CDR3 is TGTGCCAGCAGTTGGGGCGGAGCTAACTATGGCTACACCTTC. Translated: CASSWGGANYGYTF.

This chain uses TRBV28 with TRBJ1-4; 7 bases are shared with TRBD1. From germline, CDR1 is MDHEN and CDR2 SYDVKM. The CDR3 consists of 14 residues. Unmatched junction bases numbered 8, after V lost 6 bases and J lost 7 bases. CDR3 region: CASRPNRGGEKLFF. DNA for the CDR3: TGTGCCAGCAGGCCAAACAGGGGTGGTGAAAAACTGTTTTTT.

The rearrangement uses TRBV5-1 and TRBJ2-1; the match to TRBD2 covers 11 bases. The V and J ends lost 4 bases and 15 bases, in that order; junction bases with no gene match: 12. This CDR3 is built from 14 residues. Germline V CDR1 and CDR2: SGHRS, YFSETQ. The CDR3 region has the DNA TGCGCCAGCAGCGAGGGGACTAGCGGCGTAAAGTCGTTCTTC. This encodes CASSEGTSGVKSFF.

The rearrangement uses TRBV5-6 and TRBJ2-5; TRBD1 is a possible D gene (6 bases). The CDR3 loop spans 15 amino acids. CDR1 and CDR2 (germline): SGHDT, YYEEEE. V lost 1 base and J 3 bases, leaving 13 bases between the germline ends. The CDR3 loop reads CASSLLGAGEETQYF. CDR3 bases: TGTGCCAGCAGCTTGTTGGGGGCCGGGGAAGAGACCCAGTACTTC.

CDR3 DNA sequence: TGTGCCAGCAGCTTGGGACTAGCGGGATGGCGGACAGATACGCAGTATTTT. Protein: CASSLGLAGWRTDTQYF. The chain has TRBV5-4 and TRBJ2-3, with 11 bases fitting TRBD2. The CDR3 covers 17 residues. Germline V gene data show CDR1 as SGHNT and CDR2 as YYREEE (reference sequence). V trimming: 0 bases; J trimming: 3 bases; junction bases outside the gene matches: 6.

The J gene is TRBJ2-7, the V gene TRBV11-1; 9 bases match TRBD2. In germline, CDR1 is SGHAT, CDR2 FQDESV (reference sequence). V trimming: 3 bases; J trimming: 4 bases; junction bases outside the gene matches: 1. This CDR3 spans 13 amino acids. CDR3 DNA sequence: TGTGCCAGCAGCTTCGCGGGAGGGTACGAGCAGTACTTC. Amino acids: CASSFAGGYEQYF.

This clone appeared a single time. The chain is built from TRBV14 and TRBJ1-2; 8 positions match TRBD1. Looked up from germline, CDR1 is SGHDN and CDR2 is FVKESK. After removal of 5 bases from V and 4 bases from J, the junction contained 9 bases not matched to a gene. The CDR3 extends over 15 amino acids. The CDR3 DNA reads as TGTGCCAGCAGCTCAAACGCAGGGGGCAGCTATGGCTACACCTTC. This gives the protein CASSSNAGGSYGYTF.

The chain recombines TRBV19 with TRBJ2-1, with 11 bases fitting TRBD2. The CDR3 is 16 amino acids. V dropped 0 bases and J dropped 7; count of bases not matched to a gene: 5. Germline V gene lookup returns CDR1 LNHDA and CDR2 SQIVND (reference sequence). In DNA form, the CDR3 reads TGTGCCAGTAGTATAGATGTAGCGGGAGGGTGGAATGAGCAGTTCTTC. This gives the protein CASSIDVAGGWNEQFF.

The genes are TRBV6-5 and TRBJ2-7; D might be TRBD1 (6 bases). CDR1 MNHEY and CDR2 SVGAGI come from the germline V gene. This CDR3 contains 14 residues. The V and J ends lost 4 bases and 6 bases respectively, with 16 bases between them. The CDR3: CASSSVWAGAEQYF. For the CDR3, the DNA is TGTGCCAGCAGTTCGGTGTGGGCAGGGGCCGAGCAGTACTTC.

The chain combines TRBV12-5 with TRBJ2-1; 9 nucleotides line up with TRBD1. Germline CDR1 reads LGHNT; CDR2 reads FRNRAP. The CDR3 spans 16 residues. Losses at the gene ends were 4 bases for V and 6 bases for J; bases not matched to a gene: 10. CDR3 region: CASGSWGQGIVNEQFF. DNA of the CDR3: TGTGCTAGTGGTTCCTGGGGACAGGGAATTGTCAATGAGCAGTTCTTC.

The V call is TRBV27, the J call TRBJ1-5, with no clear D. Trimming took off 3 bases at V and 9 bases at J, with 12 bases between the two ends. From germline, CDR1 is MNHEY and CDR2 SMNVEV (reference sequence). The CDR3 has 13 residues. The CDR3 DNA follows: TGTGCCAGCAGTTTTAAGCCGGCAGGGCCCCAGCATTTT. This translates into CASSFKPAGPQHF.

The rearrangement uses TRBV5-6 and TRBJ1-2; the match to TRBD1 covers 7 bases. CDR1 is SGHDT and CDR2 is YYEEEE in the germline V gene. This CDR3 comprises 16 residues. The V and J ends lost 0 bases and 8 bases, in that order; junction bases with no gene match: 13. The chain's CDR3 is CASSLGGPTGSGGYTF. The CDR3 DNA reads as TGTGCCAGCAGCTTGGGAGGCCCGACAGGGTCGGGGGGCTACACCTTC.

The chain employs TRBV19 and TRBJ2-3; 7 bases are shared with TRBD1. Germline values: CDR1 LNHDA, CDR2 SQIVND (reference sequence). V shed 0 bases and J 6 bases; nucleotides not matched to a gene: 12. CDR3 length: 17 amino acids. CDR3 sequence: CASSIEATRQGADTQYF. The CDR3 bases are TGTGCCAGTAGTATAGAGGCCACGAGACAGGGCGCCGATACGCAGTATTTT.

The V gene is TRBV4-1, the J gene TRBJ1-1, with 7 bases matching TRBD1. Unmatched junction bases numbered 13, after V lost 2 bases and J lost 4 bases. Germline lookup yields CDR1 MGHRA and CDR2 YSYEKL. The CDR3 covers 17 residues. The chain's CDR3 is CASSQTTYRGLSTEAFF. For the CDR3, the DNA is TGCGCCAGCAGCCAAACGACTTACAGGGGATTGAGCACTGAAGCTTTCTTT.

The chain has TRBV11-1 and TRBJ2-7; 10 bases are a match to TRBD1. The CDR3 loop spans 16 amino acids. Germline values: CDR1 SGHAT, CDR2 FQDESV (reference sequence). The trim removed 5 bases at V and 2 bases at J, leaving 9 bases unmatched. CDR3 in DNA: TGTGCCAGCAGCCAAAGGACGGGACAGGGGACCTACGAGCAGTACTTC. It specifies CASSQRTGQGTYEQYF. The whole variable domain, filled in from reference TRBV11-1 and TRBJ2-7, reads EAEVAQSPRYKITEKSQAVAFWCDPISGHATLYWYRQILGQGPELLVQFQDESVVDDSQLPKDRFSAERLKGVDSTLKIQPAELGDSAMYLCASSQRTGQGTYEQYFGPGTRLTVT.

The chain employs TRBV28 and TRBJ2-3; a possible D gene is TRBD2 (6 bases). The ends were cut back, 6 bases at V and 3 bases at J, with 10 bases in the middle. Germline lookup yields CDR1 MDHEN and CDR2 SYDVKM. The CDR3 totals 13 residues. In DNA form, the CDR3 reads TGTGCCAGCAGACGACTAGTAACAGATACGCAGTATTTT. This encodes CASRRLVTDTQYF. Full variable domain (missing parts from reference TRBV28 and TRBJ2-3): DVKVTQSSRYLVKRTGEKVFLECVQDMDHENMFWYRQDPGLGLRLIYFSYDVKMKEKGDIPEGYSVSREKKERFSLILESASTNQTSMYLCASRRLVTDTQYFGPGTRLTVL.

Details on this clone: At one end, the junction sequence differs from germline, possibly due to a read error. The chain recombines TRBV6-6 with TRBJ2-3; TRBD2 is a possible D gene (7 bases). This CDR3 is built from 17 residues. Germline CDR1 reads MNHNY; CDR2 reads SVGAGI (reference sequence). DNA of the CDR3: TGTGCCCGCAGCCGACGAGGGGGGGAGGGAAGGGGAGATACGCAGTATTTT. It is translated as CARSRRGGEGRGDTQYF.

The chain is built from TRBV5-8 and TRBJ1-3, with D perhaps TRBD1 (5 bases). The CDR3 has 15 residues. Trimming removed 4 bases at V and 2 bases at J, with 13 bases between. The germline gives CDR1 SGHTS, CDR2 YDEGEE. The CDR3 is CASSPQTAPGNTIYF. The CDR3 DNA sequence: TGTGCCAGCAGCCCCCAGACAGCGCCTGGAAACACCATATATTTT.

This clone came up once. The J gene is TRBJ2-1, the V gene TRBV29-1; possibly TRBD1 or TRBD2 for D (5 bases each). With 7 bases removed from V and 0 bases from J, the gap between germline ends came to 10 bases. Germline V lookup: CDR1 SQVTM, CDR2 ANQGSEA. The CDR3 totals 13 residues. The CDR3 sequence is CSAGPSSYNEQFF. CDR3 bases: TGCAGCGCGGGGCCTAGCTCCTACAATGAGCAGTTCTTC.

The CDR3 region is CSASRGGRTEAFF. For the CDR3, the DNA is TGCAGTGCTAGTAGAGGGGGTAGGACTGAAGCTTTCTTT. The chain links TRBV20-1 to TRBJ1-1; possible D gene TRBD1, 6 bases. Deletions cut 3 bases from V and 5 bases from J, with 13 bases between. The CDR3 is made up of 13 amino acids. Germline V gives CDR1 DFQATT, CDR2 SNEGSKA (reference sequence).

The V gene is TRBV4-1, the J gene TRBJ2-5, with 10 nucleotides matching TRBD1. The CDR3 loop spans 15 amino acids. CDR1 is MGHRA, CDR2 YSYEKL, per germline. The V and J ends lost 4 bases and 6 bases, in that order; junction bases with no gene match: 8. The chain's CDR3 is CASSLPGQGKKTQYF. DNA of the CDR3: TGCGCCAGCAGCCTCCCGGGACAGGGGAAAAAGACCCAGTACTTC.

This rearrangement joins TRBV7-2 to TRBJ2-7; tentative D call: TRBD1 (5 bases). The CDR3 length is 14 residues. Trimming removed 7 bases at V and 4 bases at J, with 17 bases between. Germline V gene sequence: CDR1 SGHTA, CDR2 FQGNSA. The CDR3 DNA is TGTGCCAGCAACCCCGCCGGACACTTATACGAGCAGTACTTC. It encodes CASNPAGHLYEQYF.